This TCR beta chain was found in a study of T-cell memory formation after mild COVID-19. Germline V gives CDR1 MNHEY, CDR2 SMNVEV (reference sequence). The CDR3 covers 14 residues. The ends lost 7 bases at V and 5 bases at J; junction bases unmatched: 9. With respect to this clonotype: What it recognizes is unknown.

Findings and limits, study-wide: Second-wave clones that peaked on day 37 lacked confirmed SARS-CoV-2 specificity. Contracting CD4+ clones lay largely in CM and EM, with CD8+ ones residing in EMRA.

TCRdb passed the 5' RACE reads through MiXCR, listing each CDR3 protein once. The sample records about 560,000 distinct CDR3 sequences, 17% being singletons. The chain carries TRBV27 and TRBJ1-2; 8 nucleotides align to TRBD1. The sequenced sample consisted of PBMCs or a T cell subset sorted from them (not recorded which). This clonotype was obtained from an adult woman who had mild COVID-19 (a few samples of this study predate the infection). Cell type and time point are not known. For the CDR3, the DNA is TGTGCCAGCAAACCCACAGGGGGTTGGTATGGCTACACCTTC. Translating gives CASKPTGGWYGYTF.